These 14 T cell receptor beta chains came from one sample sequenced in a study of shared clonotypes between healthy human individuals (TCRdb year 2020). The protocol used for the library was the immunoSEQ multiplex PCR assay. TCRdb mirrors the immuneACCESS table, restricted to in-frame sequences. Some clones are absent from its copies; in checked studies, under half trace to an unresolved V gene, and the reason for the others is unknown. The sample table records around 500,000 clones; approximately 80% of these occur just once. The top ten hold roughly 13% of the sample. What was sequenced was PBMCs. The receptors come from a woman between 35 and 50 years old in good health. Some clones in this sample may be carry-over from other donors' samples.

The chain couples TRBV11-2 to TRBJ1-1; D gene unclear. CDR1 and CDR2 (germline): SGHAT, FQNNGV. Trimming took 5 bases from V and 2 from J, leaving 9 bases between them. This CDR3 spans 13 amino acids. CDR3 nucleotides: TGTGCCAGCAGCCCAGGAAAAAACACTGAAGCTTTCTTT. This encodes CASSPGKNTEAFF.

J is TRBJ2-5 and V is TRBV7-8; possibly TRBD1 for D (5 bases). V was pared by 1 base and J by 5 bases, with 20 bases between. This CDR3 region has 17 residues. Looked up from germline, CDR1 is SGHVS and CDR2 is FQNEAQ. The CDR3 DNA sequence: TGTGCCAGCAGCTTAGATGGGTTGGCCATCCCAGGGGAGACCCAGTACTTC. Translating it yields CASSLDGLAIPGETQYF.

With regard to this clone: A read error is likely here: a far larger clone is one base away. DNA for the CDR3: TGTGCCAGCAGCTTAGTTCCAGAGGCCTACAATGAGCAGCTCTTC. Protein product: CASSLVPEAYNEQLF. The V gene is TRBV11-1, the J gene TRBJ2-1, with unresolved D. This CDR3 comprises 15 residues. CDR1 is SGHAT, CDR2 FQDESV, per germline (reference sequence).

This chain links TRBV19 with TRBJ2-1, with TRBD2 matching over 7 bases. With V trimmed by 5 bases and J by 9 bases, 10 bases remained unmatched. Germline-derived CDR1 and CDR2 are LNHDA and SQIVND (reference sequence). The length of the CDR3 is 14 residues. CDR3 residues: CASSPSGTYSEQFF. Here the CDR3 DNA reads TGTGCCAGTAGTCCCAGCGGGACGTATAGTGAGCAGTTCTTC.

V usage is TRBV15 and J usage is TRBJ2-7; 10 bases are shared with TRBD2. Losses at the gene ends were 1 base for V and 3 bases for J; bases not matched to a gene: 0. Germline V gene lookup returns CDR1 LNHNV and CDR2 YYDKDF (reference sequence). The CDR3 consists of 14 residues. Here the CDR3 DNA reads TGTGCCACCAGCAGAGGACTAGCGGGCTACGAGCAGTACTTC. Translated, it gives CATSRGLAGYEQYF. Filled out from reference TRBV15 and TRBJ2-7, the complete variable domain reads DAMVIQNPRYQVTQFGKPVTLSCSQTLNHNVMYWYQQKSSQAPKLLFHYYDKDFNNEADTPDNFQSRRPNTSFCFLDIRSPGLGDTAMYLCATSRGLAGYEQYFGPGTRLTVT.

This clone has just one count. The genes are TRBV7-8 and TRBJ1-5, with 7 bases aligning to TRBD1. V lost 1 base to trimming and J lost 7 bases; unmatched junction nucleotides: 7. Germline loops: CDR1 SGHVS, CDR2 FQNEAQ. The CDR3 runs 15 residues. The CDR3: CASSLDRQGGQPQHF. The CDR3 DNA sequence: TGTGCCAGCAGCTTAGATCGGCAGGGGGGACAGCCCCAGCATTTT.

The rearrangement links TRBV19 to TRBJ1-5, with unresolved D. Germline lookup yields CDR1 LNHDA and CDR2 SQIVND (reference sequence). The CDR3 is 12 residues long. V gave up 7 bases and J gave up 4 bases, with 8 bases separating them. CDR3 coding DNA: TGTGCCAGTACAGTAGGTAATCAGCCCCAGCATTTT. It yields the protein CASTVGNQPQHF.

The table lists this clone with a count of one. This CDR3 is also generated by other DNA sequences in the sample. The chain uses TRBV7-3 and TRBJ2-1, with TRBD2 matching over 12 bases. The CDR3 sequence is 15 residues long. The V gene's germline CDR1 is SGHTA and CDR2 FQGTGA. V dropped 2 bases and J dropped 5; count of bases not matched to a gene: 1. Here the CDR3 reads CASSLRLAGDNEQFF. CDR3 sequence (DNA): TGTGCCAGCAGCTTACGACTAGCGGGAGACAATGAGCAGTTCTTC.

The chain combines TRBV7-6 with TRBJ2-7; D might be TRBD2 (5 bases). This CDR3 comprises 13 residues. The germline CDR1 and CDR2 sequences are SGHVS and FNYEAQ. V gave up 1 base and J gave up 5 bases, with 9 bases separating them. The CDR3 protein is CASSLGRTNEQYF. The CDR3 bases are TGTGCCAGCAGCTTAGGGAGGACCAACGAGCAGTACTTC.

V usage is TRBV14 and J usage is TRBJ2-1; 9 positions agree with TRBD2. V was clipped by 9 bases and J by 0 bases; unmatched bases: 9. This CDR3 comprises 16 residues. Germline assignment: CDR1 SGHDN and CDR2 FVKESK. CDR3 loop: CASGVTSGSSYNEQFF. CDR3 coding DNA: TGTGCCAGTGGCGTGACTAGCGGTAGCTCCTACAATGAGCAGTTCTTC.

This clone was counted a few times. This chain links TRBV6-6 with TRBJ1-5; D call uncertain. Germline V gives CDR1 MNHNY, CDR2 SVGAGI (reference sequence). The CDR3 totals 11 residues. V was shortened by 6 bases and J by 5 bases, with 5 bases between the two germline ends. CDR3: CASRDDQPQHF. In DNA, the CDR3 is TGTGCCAGCAGGGACGATCAGCCCCAGCATTTT.

The chain carries TRBV21-1 and TRBJ2-5; TRBD1, the table's D call, lacks a check against the DNA. TRBV21-1 is marked as a pseudogene. CDR3 length equals 17 residues. CDR3 sequence (DNA): TGTGCCAGCAGCAAACGGGGGACAGGGTCCCTCCAAGAGACCCAGTACTTC. It is translated as CASSKRGTGSLQETQYF.

This clone has more than one count but fewer than ten. The chain couples TRBV30 to TRBJ1-1; no definite D call. This CDR3 has 12 amino acids. Germline V gives CDR1 GTSNPN, CDR2 SVGIG (reference sequence). V lost 2 bases and J lost 1, with 5 bases in between. The CDR3 sequence: CAWSIWNTEAFF. The CDR3 DNA follows: TGTGCCTGGAGTATCTGGAACACTGAAGCTTTCTTT.

The V call is TRBV11-3, the J call TRBJ2-1; no reliable D call. Trimming shortened V by 4 bases and J by 6 bases, and 10 bases separated the two germline ends. The CDR3 has 13 residues. CDR1 is SGHNT and CDR2 is YENEEA in the germline V gene. The CDR3 spells CASSSARPNEQFF. CDR3 nucleotide sequence: TGTGCCAGCAGCTCCGCGAGACCCAATGAGCAGTTCTTC.